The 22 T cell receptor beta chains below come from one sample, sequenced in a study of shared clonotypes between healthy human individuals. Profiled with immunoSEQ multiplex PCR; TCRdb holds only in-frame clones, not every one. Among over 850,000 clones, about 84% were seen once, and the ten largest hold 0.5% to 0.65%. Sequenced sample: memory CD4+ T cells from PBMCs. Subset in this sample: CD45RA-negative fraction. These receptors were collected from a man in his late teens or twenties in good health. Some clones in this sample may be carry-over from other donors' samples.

CDR3 in DNA: TGCAGCGTTGATCTTCGTGGCGGGGGAGTTCCCAATGAGCAGTTCTTC. Translation: CSVDLRGGGVPNEQFF. This chain joins TRBV29-1 and TRBJ2-1; 7 bases fit TRBD2. This CDR3 comprises 16 residues. The V and J ends lost 3 bases and 6 bases, in that order; junction bases with no gene match: 14. CDR1 and CDR2 (germline): SQVTM, ANQGSEA.

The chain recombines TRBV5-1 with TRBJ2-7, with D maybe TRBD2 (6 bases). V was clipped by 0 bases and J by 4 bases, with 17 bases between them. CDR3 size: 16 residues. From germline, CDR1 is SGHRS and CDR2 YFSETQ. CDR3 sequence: CASSLGGTSPGYEQYF. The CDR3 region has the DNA TGCGCCAGCAGCTTGGGGGGGACTTCACCTGGATACGAGCAGTACTTC.

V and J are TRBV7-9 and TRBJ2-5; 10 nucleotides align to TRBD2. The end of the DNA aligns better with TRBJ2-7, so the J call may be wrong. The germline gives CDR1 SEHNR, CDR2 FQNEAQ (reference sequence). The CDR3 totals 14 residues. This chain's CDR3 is CASSLTSGVNEQYF. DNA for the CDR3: TGTGCCAGCAGCTTAACTAGCGGGGTCAACGAGCAGTACTTC.

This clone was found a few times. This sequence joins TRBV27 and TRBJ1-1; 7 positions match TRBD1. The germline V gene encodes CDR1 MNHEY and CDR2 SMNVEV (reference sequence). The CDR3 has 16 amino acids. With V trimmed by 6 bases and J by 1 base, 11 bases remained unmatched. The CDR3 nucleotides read TGTGCCAGCAGCCAACAGCAGTGGACAGGGAACACTGAAGCTTTCTTT. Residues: CASSQQQWTGNTEAFF.

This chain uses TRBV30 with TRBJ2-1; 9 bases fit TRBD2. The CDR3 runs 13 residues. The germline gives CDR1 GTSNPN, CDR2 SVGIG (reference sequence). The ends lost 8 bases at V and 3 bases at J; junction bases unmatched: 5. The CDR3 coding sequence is TGTGCCCTCAATAGCGGGGGCTACAATGAGCAGTTCTTC. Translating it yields CALNSGGYNEQFF.

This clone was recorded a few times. CDR3 in amino acids: CASSPRTPSYNEQFF. DNA for the CDR3: TGTGCCAGCAGTCCGAGGACACCCTCCTACAATGAGCAGTTCTTC. This chain joins TRBV28 and TRBJ2-1, with TRBD1 as a possible D gene (5 bases). The CDR3 has 15 residues. Germline V CDR1 and CDR2: MDHEN, SYDVKM. The V gene lost 5 bases and the J gene lost 0 bases, with 11 bases spanning the gap.

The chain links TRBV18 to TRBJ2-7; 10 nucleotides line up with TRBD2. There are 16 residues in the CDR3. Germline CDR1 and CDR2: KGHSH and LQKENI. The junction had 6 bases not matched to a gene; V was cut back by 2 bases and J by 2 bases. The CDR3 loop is CASSPLAGGRTYEQYF. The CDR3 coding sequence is TGTGCCAGCTCACCATTAGCGGGAGGTCGAACCTACGAGCAGTACTTC.

CDR3 loop: CASSYDRGTDTQYF. CDR3 nucleotide sequence: TGTGCCAGCAGTTACGACAGGGGCACAGATACGCAGTATTTT. This chain uses TRBV6-5 with TRBJ2-3; 7 bases match TRBD1. With V trimmed by 2 bases and J by 1 base, 0 bases remained unmatched. Germline V gives CDR1 MNHEY, CDR2 SVGAGI. CDR3 length: 14 amino acids.

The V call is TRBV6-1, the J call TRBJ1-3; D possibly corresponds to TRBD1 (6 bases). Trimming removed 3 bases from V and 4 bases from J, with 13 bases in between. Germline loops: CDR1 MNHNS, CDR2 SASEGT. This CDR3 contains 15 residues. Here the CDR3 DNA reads TGTGCCAGCAGTGACAGGGCAGGGACAGGAAACACCATATATTTT. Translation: CASSDRAGTGNTIYF.

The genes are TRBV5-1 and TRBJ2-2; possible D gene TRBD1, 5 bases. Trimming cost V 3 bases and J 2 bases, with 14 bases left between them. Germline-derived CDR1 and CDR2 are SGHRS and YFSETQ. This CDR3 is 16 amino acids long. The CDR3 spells CASSSVIGVNTGELFF. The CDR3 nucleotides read TGCGCCAGCAGCTCGGTGATAGGGGTTAACACCGGGGAGCTGTTTTTT.

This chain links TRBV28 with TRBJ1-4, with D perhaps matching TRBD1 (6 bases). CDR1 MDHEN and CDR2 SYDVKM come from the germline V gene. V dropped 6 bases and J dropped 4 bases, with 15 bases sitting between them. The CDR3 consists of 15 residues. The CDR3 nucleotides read TGTGCCAGCAGCCGATCACCAGGGGATAATGAAAAACTGTTTTTT. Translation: CASSRSPGDNEKLFF.

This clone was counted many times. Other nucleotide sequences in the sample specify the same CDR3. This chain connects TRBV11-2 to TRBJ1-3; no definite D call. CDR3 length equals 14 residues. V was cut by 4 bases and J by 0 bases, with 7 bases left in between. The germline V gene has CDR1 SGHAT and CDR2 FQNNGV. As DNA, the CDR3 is TGTGCCAGCAGCTCCCGTGGCTCTGGAAACACCATATATTTT. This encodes CASSSRGSGNTIYF.

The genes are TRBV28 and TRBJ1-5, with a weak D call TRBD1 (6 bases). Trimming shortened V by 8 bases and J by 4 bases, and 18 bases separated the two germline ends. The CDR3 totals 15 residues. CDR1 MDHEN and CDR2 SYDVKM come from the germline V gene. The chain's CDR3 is CASFQGGTRNQPQHF. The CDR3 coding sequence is TGTGCCAGCTTCCAAGGGGGGACAAGGAATCAGCCCCAGCATTTT.

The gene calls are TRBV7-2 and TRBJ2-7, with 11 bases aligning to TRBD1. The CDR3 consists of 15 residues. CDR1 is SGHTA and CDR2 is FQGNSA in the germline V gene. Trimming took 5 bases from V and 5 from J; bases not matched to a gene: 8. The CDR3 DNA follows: TGTGCCAGCAGCGAAGGACAGGGGGCGCGGGACGAGCAGTACTTC. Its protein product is CASSEGQGARDEQYF.

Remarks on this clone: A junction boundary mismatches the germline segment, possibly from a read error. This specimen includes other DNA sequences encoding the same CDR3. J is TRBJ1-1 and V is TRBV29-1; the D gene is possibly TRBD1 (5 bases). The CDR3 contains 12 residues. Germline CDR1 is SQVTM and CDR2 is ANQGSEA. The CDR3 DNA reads TGCAGCATACGTAATGGGGGGACTGAGGCTTTCTTT. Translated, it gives CSIRNGGTEAFF. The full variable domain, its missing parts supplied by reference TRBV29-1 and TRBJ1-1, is SAVISQKPSRDICQRGTSLTIQCQVDSQVTMMFWYRQQPGQSLTLIATANQGSEATYESGFVIDKFPISRPNLTFSTLTVSNMSPEDSSIYLCSIRNGGTEAFFGQGTRLTVV.

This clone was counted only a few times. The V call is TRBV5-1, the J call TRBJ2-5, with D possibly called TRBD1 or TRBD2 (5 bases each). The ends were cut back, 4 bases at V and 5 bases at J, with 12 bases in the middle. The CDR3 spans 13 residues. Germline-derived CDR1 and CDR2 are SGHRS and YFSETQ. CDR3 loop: CASSPMRGETQYF. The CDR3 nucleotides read TGCGCCAGCAGCCCAATGAGGGGTGAGACCCAGTACTTC.

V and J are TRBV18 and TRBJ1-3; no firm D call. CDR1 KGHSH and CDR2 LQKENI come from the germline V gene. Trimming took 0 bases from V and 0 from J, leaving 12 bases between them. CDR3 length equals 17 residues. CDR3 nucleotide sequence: TGTGCCAGCTCACCACCCCCGGGTCCCCTCTCTGGAAACACCATATATTTT. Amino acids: CASSPPPGPLSGNTIYF.

The CDR3 loop reads CASSTPRTDEFRMETEAFF. The CDR3 coding sequence is TGTGCCAGCAGTACACCGAGGACGGACGAGTTTCGAATGGAAACTGAAGCTTTCTTT. This chain links TRBV28 with TRBJ1-1; no reliable D call. Germline V lookup: CDR1 MDHEN, CDR2 SYDVKM. V was clipped by 5 bases and J by 5 bases, with 30 bases between them. The CDR3 spans 19 residues.

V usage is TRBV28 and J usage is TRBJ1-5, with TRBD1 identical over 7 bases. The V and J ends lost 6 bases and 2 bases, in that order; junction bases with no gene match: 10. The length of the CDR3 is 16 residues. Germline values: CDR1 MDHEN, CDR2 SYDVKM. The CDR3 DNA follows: TGTGCCAGCAGACTAACGACAGGGCGGGGCAATCAGCCCCAGCATTTT. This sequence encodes CASRLTTGRGNQPQHF.

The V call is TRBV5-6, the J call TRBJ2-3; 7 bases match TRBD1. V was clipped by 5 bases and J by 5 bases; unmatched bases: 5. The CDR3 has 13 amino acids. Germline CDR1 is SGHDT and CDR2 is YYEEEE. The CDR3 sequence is CASRRQGEDTQYF. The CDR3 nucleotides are TGTGCCAGCAGACGACAGGGAGAAGATACGCAGTATTTT.

CDR3 sequence (DNA): TGTGCCAGCTTTGGCGGGAGAATCTACAATGAGCAGTTCTTC. Its protein is CASFGGRIYNEQFF. The chain uses TRBV28 and TRBJ2-1; 7 nucleotides align to TRBD2. After removal of 8 bases from V and 3 bases from J, the junction contained 7 bases not matched to a gene. CDR3 size: 14 residues. CDR1 is MDHEN, CDR2 SYDVKM, per germline.

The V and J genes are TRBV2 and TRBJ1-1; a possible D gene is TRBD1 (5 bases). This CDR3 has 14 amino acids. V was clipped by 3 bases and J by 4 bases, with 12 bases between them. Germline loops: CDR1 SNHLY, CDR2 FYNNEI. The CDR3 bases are TGTGCCAGCAGTGACAGGGCCTTGGGCACTGAAGCTTTCTTT. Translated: CASSDRALGTEAFF.